The entry that follows covers one T cell receptor (beta chain) sequence. This sample also contains other DNA sequences that code for the same CDR3. The protocol was immunoSEQ multiplex PCR, while the TCRdb copy is restricted to in-frame clones and leaves out a portion. The sample shows around 70,000 clones, 85% to 90% of them seen only once. J gave up 5 bases and V 5 bases, and 6 bases lay outside the gene matches. CDR1 and CDR2 from the germline V gene are MNHEY and SVGAGI. This CDR3 contains 14 residues. These data belong to a study of T cell responses to AZD1222 COVID-19 vaccine. The TCR originated in an adult in good health. The sequencing here drew on peripheral blood, taken on day 0 of AZD1222 vaccination. V usage is TRBV6-5 and J usage is TRBJ2-7; TRBD2 matches at 10 bases. The DNA of the CDR3 is TGTGCCAGCAGTCCGACTAGCGGGTTCCACGAGCAGTACTTC. Amino acid sequence: CASSPTSGFHEQYF.